Presented here are 7 T cell receptor beta chains from one specimen sequenced in a study of blood T cell repertoires in COVID-19. Generated by immunoSEQ multiplex PCR, the TCRdb table keeps only in-frame clones and is missing some. The sample records about 180,000 clones, roughly four fifths being singletons. Specimen: peripheral blood. Receptor source: a human donor in a cohort sampled during active COVID-19.

The rearrangement links TRBV19 to TRBJ1-1; D might be TRBD1 (6 bases). V lost 3 bases, J lost 6 bases, and 17 bases lay in between. The CDR3 is made up of 15 amino acids. CDR1 is LNHDA and CDR2 is SQIVND in the germline V gene (reference sequence). CDR3 amino acids: CASSIVARGGSEAFF. CDR3 in DNA: TGTGCCAGTAGTATCGTAGCCAGGGGAGGGTCTGAAGCTTTCTTT.

The gene calls are TRBV28 and TRBJ2-3; 8 bases agree with TRBD1. CDR1 is MDHEN, CDR2 SYDVKM, per germline. After removal of 1 base from V and 0 bases from J, the junction contained 3 bases not matched to a gene. The CDR3 has 16 residues. CDR3 bases: TGTGCCAGCAGTTTATTTGGACAGGGTAGCACAGATACGCAGTATTTT. It encodes CASSLFGQGSTDTQYF.

The V call is TRBV28, the J call TRBJ2-7, with 15 bases that match TRBD2. Trimming cost V 3 bases and J 6 bases; bases outside gene matches: 9. This CDR3 is built from 17 residues. Germline V gives CDR1 MDHEN, CDR2 SYDVKM. CDR3 bases: TGTGCCAGCAGTTTTCCCGGACTAGCGGGAGGGCCCCCCGAGCAGTACTTC. Its translation: CASSFPGLAGGPPEQYF.

The V gene is TRBV5-4, the J gene TRBJ2-7; D is possibly TRBD2 (7 bases). Trimming removed 4 bases at V and 4 bases at J, with 18 bases between. Germline V gives CDR1 SGHNT, CDR2 YYREEE (reference sequence). This CDR3 is 15 amino acids long. CDR3 in amino acids: CASSPGRGPGYEQYF. In DNA, the CDR3 is TGTGCCAGCAGCCCTGGGCGGGGGCCCGGATACGAGCAGTACTTC.

This clone came up once. The CDR3 bases are TGCGCCAGCAGTGAGTCACGGGGGGTTTCCTACGAGCAGTACTTC. It yields the protein CASSESRGVSYEQYF. The chain is built from TRBV10-2 and TRBJ2-7; 7 bases fit TRBD2. With V trimmed by 0 bases and J by 1 base, 3 bases remained unmatched. This CDR3 has 15 amino acids. Per germline, CDR1 WSHSY and CDR2 SAAADI.

This clone was found a few times. V is TRBV6-6 and J is TRBJ1-3, with 10 bases fitting TRBD1. This CDR3 region has 15 residues. Germline loops: CDR1 MNHNY, CDR2 SVGAGI (reference sequence). V was pared by 5 bases and J by 2 bases, with 3 bases of the junction left unmatched. CDR3 sequence: CASSPGTGAGNTIYF. Here the CDR3 DNA reads TGTGCCAGCAGTCCCGGGACAGGGGCTGGAAACACCATATATTTT.

This chain uses TRBV9 with TRBJ2-7; 11 bases are a match to TRBD1. V lost 4 bases, J lost 5 bases, and 8 bases stayed unmatched. CDR3 length: 15 residues. In germline, CDR1 is SGDLS, CDR2 YYNGEE. The CDR3 spells CASSSWTGGRNEQYF. The CDR3 DNA follows: TGTGCCAGCAGCTCGTGGACAGGGGGCAGAAACGAGCAGTACTTC.